The rows below give T cell receptor beta chains drawn from one sample of a study of cytomegalovirus exposure and HLA in healthy donors. Here immunoSEQ multiplex PCR was the method, and the copy in TCRdb shows in-frame clones only, minus some. The table includes about 120,000 clones, roughly 77% detected once. The sample comprised PBMCs. Receptor source: a man aged 50 to 59 in good health and CMV-seropositive. The CDR3 runs from the conserved cysteine through the conserved F or W. Fields, in order: clone size, J gene, D gene, V gene, CDR3 protein, CDR3 DNA. A D gene is named only where the DNA matches it firmly. Clone size is not always given. Where it is, it says once, few, many or a class for expanded clones.

size: -; J: TRBJ2-7; D: TRBD2; V: TRBV5-5; CDR3: CASSLERTSSYEQYF; DNA: TGTGCCAGCAGCTTGGAGAGGACTAGCAGTTACGAGCAGTACTTC
size: -; J: TRBJ2-7; D: -; V: TRBV2; CDR3: CASSALSYEQYF; DNA: TGTGCCAGCAGTGCCCTATCCTACGAGCAGTACTTC
size: -; J: TRBJ2-7; D: -; V: TRBV7-2; CDR3: CASSWGPYEQYF; DNA: TGTGCCAGCAGCTGGGGGCCTTACGAGCAGTACTTC
size: -; J: TRBJ2-1; D: TRBD1; V: TRBV11-2; CDR3: CASSLELLTGAKQFF; DNA: TGTGCCAGCAGCTTAGAATTACTAACAGGGGCTAAGCAGTTCTTC
size: -; J: TRBJ2-5; D: -; V: TRBV5-4; CDR3: CASSLKDRRETQYF; DNA: TGTGCCAGCAGCTTGAAAGACAGGAGGGAGACCCAGTACTTC
size: -; J: TRBJ1-6; D: TRBD1; V: TRBV5-1; CDR3: CASREGGAIQNSPLHF; DNA: TGCGCCAGCAGGGAAGGGGGCGCCATCCAAAATTCACCCCTCCACTTT
size: -; J: TRBJ1-1; D: -; V: TRBV7-3; CDR3: CAGRNTEMNTEAFF; DNA: TGTGCCGGCAGAAATACAGAAATGAACACTGAAGCTTTCTTT
size: many; J: TRBJ1-1; D: -; V: TRBV4-1; CDR3: CASKRGGATEAFF; DNA: TGCGCCAGCAAGAGAGGGGGTGCCACTGAAGCTTTCTTT
size: -; J: TRBJ2-7; D: TRBD2; V: TRBV18; CDR3: CASSPPMASGVYTYEQYF; DNA: TGTGCCAGCTCACCACCGATGGCTAGCGGGGTCTACACCTACGAGCAGTACTTC
size: -; J: TRBJ2-3; D: TRBD2; V: TRBV5-6; CDR3: CASVRGLAVTSTDTQYF; DNA: TGTGCCAGCGTGAGAGGACTAGCGGTGACAAGCACAGATACGCAGTATTTT
size: -; J: TRBJ2-1; D: -; V: TRBV7-9; CDR3: CASNILLTNNDEQFF; DNA: TGTGCCAGCAACATCCTGCTTACTAATAACGATGAGCAGTTCTTC
size: -; J: TRBJ2-7; D: TRBD1; V: TRBV6-1; CDR3: CASLPDRGFTYEQYF; DNA: TGTGCCAGCTTACCGGACAGGGGGTTTACCTACGAGCAGTACTTC
size: -; J: TRBJ1-2; D: -; V: TRBV4-3; CDR3: CASSQEIGSGYTF; DNA: TGCGCCAGCAGCCAAGAAATCGGTTCCGGCTACACCTTC
size: -; J: TRBJ2-5; D: TRBD1; V: TRBV5-1; CDR3: CASSWDRGETQYF; DNA: TGCGCCAGCAGCTGGGACAGGGGGGAGACCCAGTACTTC
size: -; J: TRBJ2-2; D: -; V: TRBV5-4; CDR3: CASSPGRMRTGELFF; DNA: TGTGCCAGCAGTCCAGGGAGGATGAGAACCGGGGAGCTGTTTTTT
size: -; J: TRBJ2-3; D: -; V: TRBV11-2; CDR3: CASARGTDTQYF; DNA: TGTGCCAGCGCAAGGGGGACAGATACGCAGTATTTT
size: -; J: TRBJ1-1; D: TRBD1; V: TRBV10-3; CDR3: CAISPGTGGTEAFF; DNA: TGTGCCATCAGTCCCGGGACAGGGGGAACTGAAGCTTTCTTT
size: -; J: TRBJ1-4; D: -; V: TRBV5-8; CDR3: CASSGIITGPGEKLFF; DNA: TGTGCCAGCAGCGGCATTATCACAGGGCCGGGTGAAAAACTGTTTTTT
size: -; J: TRBJ1-6; D: -; V: TRBV28; CDR3: CASSPRGYNSPLHF; DNA: TGTGCCAGCAGTCCCCGGGGCTATAATTCACCCCTCCACTTT
size: -; J: TRBJ1-6; D: -; V: TRBV5-1; CDR3: CASSLGTENSPLHF; DNA: TGCGCCAGCAGCTTGGGGACAGAGAATTCACCCCTCCACTTT
size: -; J: TRBJ1-1; D: TRBD1; V: TRBV30; CDR3: CAWSLTGGRKNTEAFF; DNA: TGTGCCTGGAGTTTAACAGGGGGCCGGAAGAACACTGAAGCTTTCTTT
size: -; J: TRBJ2-7; D: TRBD2; V: TRBV7-2; CDR3: CASSSAGLAGKEQYF; DNA: TGTGCCAGCAGCTCCGCGGGACTAGCGGGGAAAGAGCAGTACTTC
size: -; J: TRBJ1-6; D: TRBD1; V: TRBV6-6; CDR3: CASSLDWDRVYSPLHF; DNA: TGTGCCAGCAGCCTAGATTGGGACAGGGTGTACTCACCCCTCCACTTT
size: -; J: TRBJ1-5; D: -; V: TRBV6-5; CDR3: CASKLGGGQPQHF; DNA: TGTGCCAGTAAGTTGGGGGGTGGACAGCCCCAGCATTTT
size: -; J: TRBJ1-2; D: -; V: TRBV7-2; CDR3: CASSLYRGTNYGYTF; DNA: TGTGCCAGCAGCTTATATAGGGGGACTAACTATGGCTACACCTTC
size: few; J: TRBJ2-5; D: TRBD2; V: TRBV5-1; CDR3: CASNQRGSQETQYF; DNA: TGCGCCAGCAACCAGCGGGGGAGCCAAGAGACCCAGTACTTC
size: -; J: TRBJ1-1; D: TRBD1; V: TRBV7-6; CDR3: CASSVDRDTEAFF; DNA: TGTGCCAGCAGCGTTGACAGGGATACTGAAGCTTTCTTT
size: -; J: TRBJ1-4; D: TRBD1; V: TRBV7-9; CDR3: CASSTRTGLTNEKLFF; DNA: TGTGCCAGCAGCACAAGGACAGGGCTAACTAATGAAAAACTGTTTTTT
size: -; J: TRBJ1-3; D: -; V: TRBV18; CDR3: CASSPPRPRAGNTIYF; DNA: TGTGCCAGCTCACCACCCCGCCCCAGGGCTGGAAACACCATATATTTT
size: -; J: TRBJ1-2; D: -; V: TRBV7-2; CDR3: CASSVQRDVPHGYTF; DNA: TGTGCCAGCAGCGTACAGCGGGACGTCCCTCACGGCTACACCTTC
size: once; J: TRBJ1-1; D: -; V: TRBV30; CDR3: CAWRRGTEAFF; DNA: TGTGCCTGGAGACGAGGCACTGAAGCTTTCTTT
size: -; J: TRBJ1-1; D: -; V: TRBV18; CDR3: CASSPPRGGVNTEAFF; DNA: TGTGCCAGCTCACCACCGCGGGGGGGAGTGAACACTGAAGCTTTCTTT
size: -; J: TRBJ1-5; D: TRBD1; V: TRBV10-3; CDR3: CAIAPGQRNQPQHF; DNA: TGTGCCATCGCTCCGGGACAGAGAAATCAGCCCCAGCATTTT